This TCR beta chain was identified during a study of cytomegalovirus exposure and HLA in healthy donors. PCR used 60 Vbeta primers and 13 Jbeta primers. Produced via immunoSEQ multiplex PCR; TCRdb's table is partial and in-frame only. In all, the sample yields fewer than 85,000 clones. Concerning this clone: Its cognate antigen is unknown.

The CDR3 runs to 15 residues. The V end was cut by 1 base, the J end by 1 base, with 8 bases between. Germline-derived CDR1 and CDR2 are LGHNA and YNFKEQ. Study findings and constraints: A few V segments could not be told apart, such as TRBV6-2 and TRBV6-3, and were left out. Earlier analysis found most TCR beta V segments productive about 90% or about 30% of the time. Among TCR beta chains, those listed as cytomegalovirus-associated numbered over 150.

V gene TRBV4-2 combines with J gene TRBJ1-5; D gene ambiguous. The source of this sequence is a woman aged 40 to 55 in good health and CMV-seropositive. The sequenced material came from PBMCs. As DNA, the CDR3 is TGTGCCAGCAGCCAAGCCTCCAGGAGCAATCAGCCCCAGCATTTT. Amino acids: CASSQASRSNQPQHF.